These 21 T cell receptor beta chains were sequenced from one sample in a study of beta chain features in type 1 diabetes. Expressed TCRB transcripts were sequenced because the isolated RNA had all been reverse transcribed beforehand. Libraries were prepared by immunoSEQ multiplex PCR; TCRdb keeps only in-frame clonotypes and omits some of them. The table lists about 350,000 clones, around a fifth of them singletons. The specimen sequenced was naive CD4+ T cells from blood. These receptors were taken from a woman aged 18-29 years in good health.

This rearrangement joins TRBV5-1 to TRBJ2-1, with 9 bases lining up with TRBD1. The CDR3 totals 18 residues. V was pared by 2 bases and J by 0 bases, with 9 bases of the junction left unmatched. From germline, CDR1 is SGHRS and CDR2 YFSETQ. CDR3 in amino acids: CASSLLTGGESSYNEQFF. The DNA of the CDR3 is TGCGCCAGCAGCTTACTTACAGGGGGCGAAAGCTCCTACAATGAGCAGTTCTTC.

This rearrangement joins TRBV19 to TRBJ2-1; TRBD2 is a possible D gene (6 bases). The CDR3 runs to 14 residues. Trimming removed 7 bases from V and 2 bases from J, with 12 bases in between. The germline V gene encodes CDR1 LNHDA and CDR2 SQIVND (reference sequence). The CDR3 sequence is CASTPGVPYNEQFF. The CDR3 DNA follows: TGTGCCAGTACCCCGGGGGTGCCCTACAATGAGCAGTTCTTC.

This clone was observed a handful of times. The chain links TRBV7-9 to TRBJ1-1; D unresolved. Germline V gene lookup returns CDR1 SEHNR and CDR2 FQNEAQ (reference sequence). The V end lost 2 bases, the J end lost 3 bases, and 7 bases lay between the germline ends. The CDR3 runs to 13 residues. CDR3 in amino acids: CASSLWRDTEAFF. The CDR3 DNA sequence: TGTGCCAGCAGCTTATGGAGGGACACTGAAGCTTTCTTT.

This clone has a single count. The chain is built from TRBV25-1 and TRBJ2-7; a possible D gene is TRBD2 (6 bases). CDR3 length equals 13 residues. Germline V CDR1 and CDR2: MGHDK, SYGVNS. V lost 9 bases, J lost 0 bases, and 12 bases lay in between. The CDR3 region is CASQSRGSYEQYF. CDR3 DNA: TGTGCCAGTCAATCGCGGGGCTCCTACGAGCAGTACTTC.

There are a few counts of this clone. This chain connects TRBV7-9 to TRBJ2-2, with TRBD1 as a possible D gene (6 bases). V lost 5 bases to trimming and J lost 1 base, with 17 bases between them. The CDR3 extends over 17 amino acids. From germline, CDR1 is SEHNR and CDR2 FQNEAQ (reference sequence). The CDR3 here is CASSLPGDLMNTGELFF. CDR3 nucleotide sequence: TGTGCCAGCAGCCTCCCAGGGGACCTGATGAACACCGGGGAGCTGTTTTTT. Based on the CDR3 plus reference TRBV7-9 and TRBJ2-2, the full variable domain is DTGVSQNPRHKITKRGQNVTFRCDPISEHNRLYWYRQTLGQGPEFLTYFQNEAQLEKSRLLSDRFSAERPKGSFSTLEIQRTEQGDSAMYLCASSLPGDLMNTGELFFGEGSRLTVL.

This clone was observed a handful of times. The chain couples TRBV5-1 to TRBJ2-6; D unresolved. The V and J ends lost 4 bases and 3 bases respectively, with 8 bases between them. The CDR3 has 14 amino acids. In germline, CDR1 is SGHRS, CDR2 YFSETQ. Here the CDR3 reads CASSQSGGANVLTF. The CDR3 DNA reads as TGCGCCAGCAGCCAGTCGGGTGGGGCCAACGTCCTGACTTTC.

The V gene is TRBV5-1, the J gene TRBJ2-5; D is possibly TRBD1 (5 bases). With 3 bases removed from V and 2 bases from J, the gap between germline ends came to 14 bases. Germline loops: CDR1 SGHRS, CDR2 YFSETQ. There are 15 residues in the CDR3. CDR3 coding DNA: TGCGCCAGCAGCTACTTTCAAAGGGGACAAGAGACCCAGTACTTC. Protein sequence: CASSYFQRGQETQYF.

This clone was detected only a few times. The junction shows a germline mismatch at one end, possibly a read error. CDR3 residues: CASSSGRSNQPQHF. CDR3 coding DNA: TGTGCCAGCAGTTCAGGGAGGAGCAATCAGCCCCAGCATTTT. The rearrangement joins TRBV10-3 to TRBJ1-5, with D maybe TRBD1 (5 bases). CDR1 and CDR2 from the germline V gene are ENHRY and SYGVKD. The CDR3 sequence is 14 residues long.

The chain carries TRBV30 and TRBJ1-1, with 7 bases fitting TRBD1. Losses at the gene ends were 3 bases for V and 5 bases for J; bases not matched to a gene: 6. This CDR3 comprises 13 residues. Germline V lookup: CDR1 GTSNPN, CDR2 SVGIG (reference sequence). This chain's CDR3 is CAWRNRGLTEAFF. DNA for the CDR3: TGTGCCTGGAGGAACAGGGGTTTAACTGAAGCTTTCTTT.

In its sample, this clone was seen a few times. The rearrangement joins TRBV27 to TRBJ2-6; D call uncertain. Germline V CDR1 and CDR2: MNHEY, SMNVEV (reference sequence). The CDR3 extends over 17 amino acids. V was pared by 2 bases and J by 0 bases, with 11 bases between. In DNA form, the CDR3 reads TGTGCCAGCAGTTTAGAGGCAGCTCTCTCTGGGGCCAACGTCCTGACTTTC. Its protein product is CASSLEAALSGANVLTF.

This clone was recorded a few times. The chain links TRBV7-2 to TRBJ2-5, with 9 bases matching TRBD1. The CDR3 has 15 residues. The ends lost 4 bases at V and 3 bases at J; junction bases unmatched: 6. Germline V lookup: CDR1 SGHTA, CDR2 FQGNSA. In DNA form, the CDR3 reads TGTGCCAGCAGCTCGACCTGGGACAGGGAAGAGACCCAGTACTTC. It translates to CASSSTWDREETQYF.

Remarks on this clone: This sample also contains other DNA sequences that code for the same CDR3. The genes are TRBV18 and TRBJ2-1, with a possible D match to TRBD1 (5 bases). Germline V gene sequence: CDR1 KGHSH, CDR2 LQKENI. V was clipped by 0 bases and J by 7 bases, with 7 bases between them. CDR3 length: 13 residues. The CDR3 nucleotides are TGTGCCAGCTCACCACCGAAGGGGAATGAGCAGTTCTTC. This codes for CASSPPKGNEQFF.

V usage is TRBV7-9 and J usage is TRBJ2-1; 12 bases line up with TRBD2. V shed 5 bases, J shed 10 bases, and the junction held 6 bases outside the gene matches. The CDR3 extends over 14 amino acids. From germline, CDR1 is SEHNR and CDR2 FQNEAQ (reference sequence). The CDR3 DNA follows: TGTGCCAGCAGCCTCTCACTAGCGGGGGGAGAGCAGTTCTTC. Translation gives CASSLSLAGGEQFF.

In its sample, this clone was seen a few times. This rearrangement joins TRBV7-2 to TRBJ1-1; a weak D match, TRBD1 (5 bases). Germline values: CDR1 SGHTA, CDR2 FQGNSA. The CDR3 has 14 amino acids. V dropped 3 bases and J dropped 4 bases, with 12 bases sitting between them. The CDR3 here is CASSFRQHPTEAFF. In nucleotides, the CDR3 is TGTGCCAGCAGCTTCAGACAGCACCCCACTGAAGCTTTCTTT.

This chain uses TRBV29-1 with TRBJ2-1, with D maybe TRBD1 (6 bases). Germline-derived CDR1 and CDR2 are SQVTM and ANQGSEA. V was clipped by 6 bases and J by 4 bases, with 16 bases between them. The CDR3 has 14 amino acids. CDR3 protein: CSVAGTLFYNEQFF. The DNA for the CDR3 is TGCAGCGTCGCCGGGACACTTTTTTACAATGAGCAGTTCTTC.

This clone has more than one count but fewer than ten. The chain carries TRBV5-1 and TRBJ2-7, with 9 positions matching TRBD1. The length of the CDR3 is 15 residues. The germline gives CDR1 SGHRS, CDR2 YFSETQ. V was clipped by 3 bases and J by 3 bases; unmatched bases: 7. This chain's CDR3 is CASSYSGTGIYEQYF. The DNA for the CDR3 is TGCGCCAGCAGCTATTCCGGGACAGGGATCTACGAGCAGTACTTC.

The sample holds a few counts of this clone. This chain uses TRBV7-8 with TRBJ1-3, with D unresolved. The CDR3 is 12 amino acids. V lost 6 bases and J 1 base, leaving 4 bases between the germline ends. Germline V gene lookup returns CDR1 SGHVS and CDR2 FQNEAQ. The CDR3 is CASSMSGNTIYF. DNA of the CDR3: TGTGCCAGCAGTATGTCTGGAAACACCATATATTTT.

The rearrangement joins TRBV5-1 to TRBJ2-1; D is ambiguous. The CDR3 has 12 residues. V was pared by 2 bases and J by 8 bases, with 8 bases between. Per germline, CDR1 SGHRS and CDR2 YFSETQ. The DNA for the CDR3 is TGCGCCAGCAGCTTCAGGCAGGATGAGCAGTTCTTC. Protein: CASSFRQDEQFF.

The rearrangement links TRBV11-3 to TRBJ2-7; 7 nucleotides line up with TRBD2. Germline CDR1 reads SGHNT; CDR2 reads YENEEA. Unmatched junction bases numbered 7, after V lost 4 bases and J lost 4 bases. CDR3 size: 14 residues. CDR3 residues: CASSSGGGPYEQYF. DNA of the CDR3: TGTGCCAGCAGCTCGGGGGGAGGACCTTACGAGCAGTACTTC.

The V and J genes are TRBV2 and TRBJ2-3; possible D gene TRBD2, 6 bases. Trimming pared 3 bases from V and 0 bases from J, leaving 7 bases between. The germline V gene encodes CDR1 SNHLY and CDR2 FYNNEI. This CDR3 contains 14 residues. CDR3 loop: CASSEGLSTDTQYF. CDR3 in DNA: TGTGCCAGCAGTGAGGGACTGAGCACAGATACGCAGTATTTT.

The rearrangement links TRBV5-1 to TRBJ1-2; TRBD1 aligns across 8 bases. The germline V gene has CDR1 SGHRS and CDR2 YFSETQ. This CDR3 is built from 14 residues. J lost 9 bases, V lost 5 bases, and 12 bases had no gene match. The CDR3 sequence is CASSPDRGGDRYTF. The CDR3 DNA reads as TGCGCCAGCAGTCCCGACAGGGGAGGTGATCGCTACACCTTC.